This TCR beta chain was recorded in a study of cytomegalovirus exposure and HLA in healthy donors. The assay was immunoSEQ multiplex PCR, and TCRdb's table has in-frame clones only and misses some. Among under 200,000 clones, less than 95% were seen once, and the ten largest hold about 3%. This CDR3 contains 12 residues. Per the germline V gene, CDR1 is ENHRY and CDR2 is SYGVKD. V dropped 2 bases and J dropped 10 bases, with 9 bases sitting between them. Findings and caveats of the study: Per published reports, the classifier diagnosed cytomegalovirus status with high specificity and sensitivity. Associated with cytomegalovirus, according to the listing, were some 150 TCR beta chains.

It was the approximately 130-subject validation cohort, separate from the approximately 680-subject first cohort, to which the donors belonged. About this clone: Antigen unknown.

This chain connects TRBV10-3 to TRBJ2-1; no reliable D call. This TCR derives from a woman under 30 in good health and CMV-seropositive. Sample: PBMCs. CDR3 residues: CAISERQTEQFF. In DNA form, the CDR3 reads TGTGCCATCAGTGAGAGACAAACGGAGCAGTTCTTC.